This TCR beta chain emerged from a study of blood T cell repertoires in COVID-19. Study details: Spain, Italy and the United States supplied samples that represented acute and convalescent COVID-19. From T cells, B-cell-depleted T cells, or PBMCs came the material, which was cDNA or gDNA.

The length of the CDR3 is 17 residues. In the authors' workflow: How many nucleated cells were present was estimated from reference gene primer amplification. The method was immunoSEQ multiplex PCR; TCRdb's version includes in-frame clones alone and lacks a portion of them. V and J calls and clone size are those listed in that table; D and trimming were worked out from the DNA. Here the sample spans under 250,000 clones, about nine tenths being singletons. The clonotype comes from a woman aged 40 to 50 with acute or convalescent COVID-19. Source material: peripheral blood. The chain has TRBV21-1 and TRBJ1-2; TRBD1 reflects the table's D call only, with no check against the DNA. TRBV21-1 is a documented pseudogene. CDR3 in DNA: TGTGCCAGCAGCAAATGTCAGGTGGGGGACAGGTCCCTTGGCTACACCTTC. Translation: CASSKCQVGDRSLGYTF.